The TCR beta chain described here comes from a study of T cells after yellow fever vaccination. The CDR3 contains 13 residues. Germline V CDR1 and CDR2: MNHEY, SVGAGI. The V gene lost 2 bases and the J gene lost 4 bases, with 8 bases spanning the gap. Template-switching 5'RACE yielded the TCR cDNA; a universal primer site and UMIs were added in the process. TCRdb reanalysed the 5' RACE reads using MiXCR and keeps one entry per CDR3 protein. The profile shows about 300,000 distinct CDR3 sequences, less than 9.5% of them singletons. In its sample, this clonotype was seen a few times. The antigen is unknown. Notes on the study in general: Highly abundant clonotypes carried over from the bulk population could end up in FACS-sorted repertoires as contaminants. Although most clonotypes did not, a small share appeared in both CD4 and CD8 compartments. Secondary responses were weaker yet peaked faster, day 5 versus 15.

The chain combines TRBV6-5 with TRBJ1-1; D is undetermined. The sequencing used CD4+ T cells sorted from PBMCs, collected 5 days after the yellow fever booster vaccination. The sequence was obtained from a man aged 18 to 29 who received the YFV17D yellow fever vaccine. The CDR3 DNA follows: TGTGCCAGCAGTTACGTAGAGGGCACTGAAGCTTTCTTT. Translated: CASSYVEGTEAFF.